These 22 T cell receptor beta chains came from one sample sequenced in a study of shared clonotypes between healthy human individuals. Sequencing was performed with immunoSEQ multiplex PCR; in TCRdb, only in-frame clones are kept and a portion is missing. The table lists 450,000 to 700,000 clones, about 95% of them singletons. Naive-designated CD8 cells lacked CD45RO, were positively enriched for CCR7, and omitted terminally differentiated effector memory CD45RA+ cells. The sample taken for sequencing was naive CD8+ T cells sorted from blood. The receptors shown here come from a woman aged 25-40 years in good health.

The chain joins TRBV10-1 to TRBJ2-4; D gene uncertain. Between the trimmed V and J ends, which lost 3 bases and 0 bases, there was a span of 6 bases. Germline values: CDR1 WNHNN, CDR2 SYGVQD (reference sequence). The CDR3 is made up of 14 amino acids. The CDR3 bases are TGCGCCAGCAGTGACGGGCTAGCCAAAAACATTCAGTACTTC. Its translation is CASSDGLAKNIQYF.

The V and J genes are TRBV19 and TRBJ2-1, with 10 bases lining up with TRBD2. The CDR3 runs to 16 residues. The V gene end was trimmed by 3 bases and the J gene end by 2 bases; junction bases not matched to a gene: 4. Germline V gene data show CDR1 as LNHDA and CDR2 as SQIVND (reference sequence). The DNA for the CDR3 is TGTGCCAGTAGTATTGCAGCGGGAGGGCCCTACAATGAGCAGTTCTTC. Encoded protein: CASSIAAGGPYNEQFF. The entire variable domain, with the rest obtained from reference TRBV19 and TRBJ2-1, is as follows: DGGITQSPKYLFRKEGQNVTLSCEQNLNHDAMYWYRQDPGQGLRLIYYSQIVNDFQKGDIAEGYSVSREKKESFPLTVTSAQKNPTAFYLCASSIAAGGPYNEQFFGPGTRLTVL.

The rearrangement joins TRBV11-2 to TRBJ2-7; weak D call: TRBD2 (5 bases). Trimming removed 3 bases at V and 1 base at J, with 10 bases between. The CDR3 consists of 14 residues. CDR1 SGHAT and CDR2 FQNNGV come from the germline V gene. CDR3 sequence (DNA): TGTGCCAGCAGCTTCGGGGTTGGGTCCTACGAGCAGTACTTC. Protein: CASSFGVGSYEQYF.

The rearrangement links TRBV5-4 to TRBJ2-1; D is undetermined. Trimming left V 4 bases short and J 1 base short, with 12 bases between. The germline V gene encodes CDR1 SGHNT and CDR2 YYREEE (reference sequence). The CDR3 totals 15 residues. The DNA of the CDR3 is TGTGCCAGCAGCCTCCGTTCTCCGTCCTACAATGAGCAGTTCTTC. This gives the protein CASSLRSPSYNEQFF. Full variable domain (rest looked up from reference TRBV5-4 and TRBJ2-1): ETGVTQSPTHLIKTRGQQVTLRCSSQSGHNTVSWYQQALGQGPQFIFQYYREEENGRGNFPPRFSGLQFPNYSSELNVNALELDDSALYLCASSLRSPSYNEQFFGPGTRLTVL.

On this clone: This sample includes further DNA sequences coding for the same CDR3. The rearrangement links TRBV28 to TRBJ1-3, with 7 bases matching TRBD1. The CDR3 totals 11 residues. V was pared by 11 bases and J by 4 bases, with 2 bases of the junction left unmatched. Germline V lookup: CDR1 MDHEN, CDR2 SYDVKM. CDR3 DNA: TGTGCCGGACAGGTCGGAAACACCATATATTTT. This encodes CAGQVGNTIYF.

The V call is TRBV27, the J call TRBJ2-1, with D unresolved. Germline CDR1 MNHEY, CDR2 SMNVEV (reference sequence). This CDR3 region has 13 residues. The V end lost 1 base, the J end lost 8 bases, and 9 bases lay between the germline ends. The CDR3 region is CASSLWRGHEQFF. The CDR3 nucleotides read TGTGCCAGCAGTTTATGGCGAGGCCATGAGCAGTTCTTC.

Notes on this clone: At the DNA level, this CDR3 is encoded by other sequences in the same sample as well. J is TRBJ2-5 and V is TRBV5-4; D is unclear. CDR3 size: 11 residues. Per the germline V gene, CDR1 is SGHNT and CDR2 is YYREEE (reference sequence). V lost 4 bases and J lost 4, with 5 bases in between. CDR3 coding DNA: TGTGCCAGCAGCCGCGGAGAGACCCAGTACTTC. Amino acids: CASSRGETQYF.

This chain joins TRBV30 and TRBJ2-5; 10 nucleotides agree with TRBD1. The CDR3 totals 15 residues. Trimming removed 2 bases from V and 1 base from J; junction bases left unmatched: 4. Germline V lookup: CDR1 GTSNPN, CDR2 SVGIG (reference sequence). CDR3 region: CAWSSRTGGQETQYF. The CDR3, as DNA: TGTGCCTGGAGTTCAAGGACAGGGGGCCAAGAGACCCAGTACTTC.

The V gene is TRBV7-9, the J gene TRBJ1-1; D possibly corresponds to TRBD1 (6 bases). V lost 0 bases and J lost 8, with 13 bases in between. There are 14 residues in the CDR3. Germline lookup yields CDR1 SEHNR and CDR2 FQNEAQ (reference sequence). CDR3 DNA: TGTGCCAGCAGCTTAGCTTATGGGGGCATGGAAGCTTTCTTT. Translation: CASSLAYGGMEAFF.

The chain combines TRBV7-9 with TRBJ2-5, with D perhaps matching TRBD2 (5 bases). Trimming left V 8 bases short and J 1 base short, with 17 bases between. This CDR3 is 15 amino acids long. Germline V lookup: CDR1 SEHNR, CDR2 FQNEAQ (reference sequence). The CDR3 region is CASLKDFSTQETQYF. In DNA form, the CDR3 reads TGTGCCAGCCTTAAGGACTTTTCGACCCAAGAGACCCAGTACTTC.

This chain joins TRBV4-1 and TRBJ2-7, with unresolved D. Germline V lookup: CDR1 MGHRA, CDR2 YSYEKL. This CDR3 is built from 15 residues. V lost 0 bases to trimming and J lost 0 bases, with 9 bases between them. For the CDR3, the DNA is TGCGCCAGCAGCCAAGAGGCGCGCAGCTCCTACGAGCAGTACTTC. Translated, it gives CASSQEARSSYEQYF.

V usage is TRBV6-1 and J usage is TRBJ1-1, with 7 positions matching TRBD1. The CDR3 runs to 18 residues. Germline assignment: CDR1 MNHNS and CDR2 SASEGT. J lost 0 bases, V lost 4 bases, and 14 bases had no gene match. DNA of the CDR3: TGTGCCAGCAGTGCGACAGGGCGGGAATTCAGGGTGAACACTGAAGCTTTCTTT. This translates into CASSATGREFRVNTEAFF.

The chain links TRBV28 to TRBJ2-7; TRBD2 aligns across 9 bases. Germline loops: CDR1 MDHEN, CDR2 SYDVKM. CDR3 size: 17 residues. V lost 3 bases to trimming and J lost 3 bases; unmatched junction nucleotides: 12. The DNA for the CDR3 is TGTGCCAGCAGTTTGCGGGAGGGCCAATTGTATATCTACGAGCAGTACTTC. Its translation: CASSLREGQLYIYEQYF.

Remarks on this clone: Different DNA sequences within this sample yield the same CDR3. The V and J genes are TRBV4-1 and TRBJ2-5; D is undetermined. The CDR3 consists of 13 residues. V was pared by 0 bases and J by 3 bases, with 5 bases between. Germline CDR1 reads MGHRA; CDR2 reads YSYEKL. The CDR3: CASSQDWEETQYF. CDR3 bases: TGCGCCAGCAGCCAAGACTGGGAAGAGACCCAGTACTTC.

The chain recombines TRBV9 with TRBJ1-3; 7 bases match TRBD1. Trimming took 4 bases from V and 0 from J; bases not matched to a gene: 10. The CDR3 sequence is 17 residues long. CDR1 and CDR2 from the germline V gene are SGDLS and YYNGEE. Written as DNA, the CDR3 is TGTGCCAGCAGCCTCGAAGGACAGGCCGCCTCTGGAAACACCATATATTTT. Its translation: CASSLEGQAASGNTIYF.

The rearrangement links TRBV28 to TRBJ2-7, with a weak D call TRBD1 (6 bases). V was cut by 6 bases and J by 2 bases, with 14 bases left in between. The length of the CDR3 is 14 residues. Germline V gene lookup returns CDR1 MDHEN and CDR2 SYDVKM. CDR3 nucleotides: TGTGCCAGCAGGCGCTCAGGGGATACCTACGAGCAGTACTTC. This sequence encodes CASRRSGDTYEQYF.

The rearrangement joins TRBV2 to TRBJ1-4, with no clear D. This CDR3 is 15 amino acids long. CDR1 and CDR2 from the germline V gene are SNHLY and FYNNEI. The V end was cut by 6 bases, the J end by 4 bases, with 15 bases between. CDR3 amino acids: CASRPDGAFNEKLFF. The CDR3 region has the DNA TGTGCCAGCAGGCCCGACGGAGCTTTTAATGAAAAACTGTTTTTT.

Turning to this clone: Distinct nucleotide sequences in the sample also encode this CDR3. V and J are TRBV2 and TRBJ2-1; TRBD1 or TRBD2 may be the D gene (5 bases each). The CDR3 consists of 13 residues. The germline gives CDR1 SNHLY, CDR2 FYNNEI. V was cut by 4 bases and J by 7 bases, with 11 bases left in between. Here the CDR3 reads CASSGGTANEQFF. As DNA, the CDR3 is TGTGCCAGCAGTGGGGGGACGGCAAATGAGCAGTTCTTC.

The chain recombines TRBV7-2 with TRBJ2-3; 8 bases agree with TRBD2. The V and J ends lost 5 bases and 4 bases, in that order; junction bases with no gene match: 5. The CDR3 has 14 residues. Germline V gene lookup returns CDR1 SGHTA and CDR2 FQGNSA. The CDR3 is CASSRLGGADTQYF. The CDR3 DNA sequence: TGTGCCAGCAGCCGACTCGGGGGGGCAGATACGCAGTATTTT.

The V call is TRBV7-6, the J call TRBJ2-5; D unresolved. Matching the DNA end better, TRBJ2-7 makes the J call doubtful. This CDR3 is built from 13 residues. The V gene's germline CDR1 is SGHVS and CDR2 FNYEAQ. CDR3 sequence: CASSFGEDYEQYF. The CDR3 DNA reads as TGTGCCAGCAGCTTCGGAGAGGACTACGAGCAGTACTTC.

The gene calls are TRBV5-4 and TRBJ2-7; D perhaps matches TRBD2 (6 bases). Germline assignment: CDR1 SGHNT and CDR2 YYREEE (reference sequence). Deletions cut 0 bases from V and 2 bases from J, with 9 bases between. This CDR3 spans 14 amino acids. CDR3 loop: CASSLGGVTYEQYF. CDR3 in DNA: TGTGCCAGCAGCTTGGGGGGGGTAACCTACGAGCAGTACTTC.

The chain joins TRBV29-1 to TRBJ1-2; tentative D call: TRBD1 (5 bases). Germline V lookup: CDR1 SQVTM, CDR2 ANQGSEA. Trimming took 7 bases from V and 7 from J, leaving 13 bases between them. CDR3 size: 11 residues. CDR3 in amino acids: CSARGEGGYTF. CDR3 bases: TGCAGCGCCCGGGGGGAAGGTGGCTACACCTTC.